This T cell receptor beta chain was sequenced for a study of glioma-infiltrating T cells after dendritic cell vaccination. Study-level background: Glioblastoma patients came from Phase I and II dendritic cell vaccination trials. Three intradermal dendritic cell vaccine injections were given every two weeks.

The CDR3 spans 16 residues. V was clipped by 1 base and J by 4 bases; unmatched bases: 5. Looked up from germline, CDR1 is SGHTA and CDR2 is FQGNSA. Some clones are missing from TCRdb's copy, which holds only in-frame ones; the method was immunoSEQ multiplex PCR. The data show tens of thousands of clones, over 70% seen once. The sample in question was blood, obtained before dendritic cell vaccination. This sequence joins TRBV7-2 and TRBJ1-5, with TRBD1 identical over 9 bases. The sequence derives from a human donor with glioblastoma. The CDR3: CASSLGGTGMNQPQHF. CDR3 in DNA: TGTGCCAGCAGCTTAGGGGGGACAGGGATGAATCAGCCCCAGCATTTT.